Listed below are T cell receptor beta chains from one sample, sequenced in a study of tumor-infiltrating lymphocytes in primary liver carcinoma. One entry per CDR3 protein results from TCRdb running MiXCR on the multiplex PCR reads. This table has about 25,000 distinct CDR3 sequences, approximately 77% appearing once. Sequencing used liver tumor tissue from sampling region 5. The receptors stem from a woman aged 25 to 39 with primary liver carcinoma and hepatitis B virus infection. Each CDR3 is given with its conserved first and last residue. The order of the fields is clone size, J gene, D gene, V gene, CDR3 DNA, CDR3 protein. D genes are given only for firm matches. Some rows have no size entry. The others give once, few or many, or a class for an expanded clone.

clone_size: NA
j_call: TRBJ2-2
d_call: TRBD1
v_call: TRBV6-1
cdr3_nt: TGTGCCATCAGTGAAACCCTTCCAGGGGGCGCCGCGAACACCGGGGAGCTGTGTTTT
cdr3_aa: CAISETLPGGAANTGELCF

clone_size: NA
j_call: TRBJ1-1
d_call: NA
v_call: TRBV6-6
cdr3_nt: TGTGCCAGCAGTTACTCCGCCGGTATGAGGACTGAAGCTTTCTTC
cdr3_aa: CASSYSAGMRTEAFF

clone_size: NA
j_call: TRBJ2-5
d_call: NA
v_call: TRBV4-3
cdr3_nt: TGTGTCATCAGCCCGACGAGGAGGCAAGAGACCCAGTACTTC
cdr3_aa: CVISPTRRQETQYF

clone_size: NA
j_call: TRBJ2-3
d_call: NA
v_call: TRBV4-3
cdr3_nt: TGCGCCAGCAGCCAGTCGGTCTTGCTGGCTGATCCCGATGATACGCAATATTTT
cdr3_aa: CASSQSVLLADPDDTQYF

clone_size: few
j_call: TRBJ2-5
d_call: NA
v_call: TRBV6-5
cdr3_nt: TGTGCCAGCAGTTACTCGTTACCGGGACGGGAGACCCTGTACTTC
cdr3_aa: CASSYSLPGRETLYF

clone_size: NA
j_call: TRBJ2-2
d_call: NA
v_call: TRBV11-2
cdr3_nt: TGTGTCAGCAACTTAGCTGGGTTCGCGAACACCGGGGATCTGTTTTTT
cdr3_aa: CVSNLAGFANTGDLFF

clone_size: NA
j_call: TRBJ2-6
d_call: NA
v_call: TRBV5-6
cdr3_nt: TGTGCCAGCAGCCAGGACAGCAGCTTCCATGGGGCCAACGTCCTGACTTTC
cdr3_aa: CASSQDSSFHGANVLTF

clone_size: NA
j_call: TRBJ1-1
d_call: NA
v_call: TRBV28
cdr3_nt: TGTGCCAACAGTCCATCCCCGGGGACGGGGAGCACTGAAGCTCTCTTT
cdr3_aa: CANSPSPGTGSTEALF

clone_size: NA
j_call: TRBJ2-5
d_call: NA
v_call: TRBV28
cdr3_nt: TGTGCCTGCAGTGGGATTAGGGAGAGTAACCAAGAGACCCAGTACTTC
cdr3_aa: CACSGIRESNQETQYF

clone_size: NA
j_call: TRBJ2-5
d_call: TRBD2
v_call: TRBV24-1
cdr3_nt: TGTGCCACCGGTGATTCCCAAAGCGGGGCTAAAGAGACCCAGTACTTC
cdr3_aa: CATGDSQSGAKETQYF

clone_size: NA
j_call: TRBJ2-7
d_call: NA
v_call: TRBV5-1
cdr3_nt: TGCGCCAGTAACTGGGACAAGGCCTACGAGCAGTACTTC
cdr3_aa: CASNWDKAYEQYF

clone_size: NA
j_call: TRBJ1-4
d_call: NA
v_call: TRBV11-2
cdr3_nt: TGTGCAAGCGGCCTCTGGGGGGGAAAACTGTTTTTT
cdr3_aa: CASGLWGGKLFF

clone_size: NA
j_call: TRBJ2-2
d_call: NA
v_call: TRBV30
cdr3_nt: TGTACCTGGACCCTTTATACCGGGGAGCTGTTCTTT
cdr3_aa: CTWTLYTGELFF

clone_size: many
j_call: TRBJ1-1
d_call: NA
v_call: TRBV2
cdr3_nt: TGTGCCAGCAGCGACCAGGGGAACACTGAAGCTTTCTTT
cdr3_aa: CASSDQGNTEAFF

clone_size: NA
j_call: TRBJ2-5
d_call: NA
v_call: TRBV6-5
cdr3_nt: TGTGCCAGCAGATCCCTTGGCGTCCAAGAGACCCAGTACTTC
cdr3_aa: CASRSLGVQETQYF

clone_size: NA
j_call: TRBJ2-1
d_call: TRBD2
v_call: TRBV20-1
cdr3_nt: TGCAATGCTAGAGACTCCCGGGGGGCTAGCGGGAGCTATGAGCAGTTCTTT
cdr3_aa: CNARDSRGASGSYEQFF

clone_size: medium-sized
j_call: TRBJ2-5
d_call: TRBD2
v_call: TRBV6-6
cdr3_nt: TGTGCCAGCAGTTCCGACCCCTCGCGGGGGAGAGAGACCCAGTACTTC
cdr3_aa: CASSSDPSRGRETQYF

clone_size: NA
j_call: TRBJ1-1
d_call: NA
v_call: TRBV5-1
cdr3_nt: TGCTCCAGCAACTCGGACCGTTGGAACACTGAAGCTTTCTTT
cdr3_aa: CSSNSDRWNTEAFF

clone_size: NA
j_call: TRBJ2-2
d_call: NA
v_call: TRBV11-2
cdr3_nt: TGTATCAGCAGGTTAGCTGGGTTCGCGAACACCGGGGAGCTGTTTTTT
cdr3_aa: CISRLAGFANTGELFF

clone_size: NA
j_call: TRBJ1-2
d_call: NA
v_call: TRBV4-3
cdr3_nt: TGTGCCAACAGCGCTGAGTGGGAGATCTATGGCTACACCTTC
cdr3_aa: CANSAEWEIYGYTF

clone_size: NA
j_call: TRBJ1-1
d_call: NA
v_call: TRBV10-2
cdr3_nt: TGCGCCATCAGTGACTCGAAGGCGGACACTGAAGCTCTCTTT
cdr3_aa: CAISDSKADTEALF

clone_size: once
j_call: TRBJ2-7
d_call: NA
v_call: TRBV7-9
cdr3_nt: TGTGCCTGCAGCTTAGAGGTAGTGGGTCCCCGGGATCAGTACTTC
cdr3_aa: CACSLEVVGPRDQYF

clone_size: NA
j_call: TRBJ2-1
d_call: NA
v_call: TRBV4-3
cdr3_nt: TGCGCCAGCAGCCAAAGTGTAACGGGAGTCAGAGATGAGCAGTTCTTC
cdr3_aa: CASSQSVTGVRDEQFF

clone_size: NA
j_call: TRBJ2-7
d_call: TRBD1
v_call: TRBV4-2
cdr3_nt: TGTGTCAGCGGCCCGGCCGGGACAGGGAATTACGAGCAGTACTTC
cdr3_aa: CVSGPAGTGNYEQYF

clone_size: NA
j_call: TRBJ2-7
d_call: NA
v_call: TRBV28
cdr3_nt: TGTGCCAGCAGTGTCTTCGGGGGAGCCGACTACGAGCAGTACTTC
cdr3_aa: CASSVFGGADYEQYF

clone_size: NA
j_call: TRBJ1-1
d_call: TRBD1
v_call: TRBV12-3/TRBV12-4
cdr3_nt: TGTGCCAGCAATTCCAGGGGGGACACTGAAGCTTTCTTT
cdr3_aa: CASNSRGDTEAFF

clone_size: NA
j_call: TRBJ1-6
d_call: NA
v_call: TRBV29-1
cdr3_nt: TGCAGCACCAGTATGGACTATAATTCACCCCCCCACTTT
cdr3_aa: CSTSMDYNSPPHF

clone_size: once
j_call: TRBJ2-1
d_call: NA
v_call: TRBV11-3
cdr3_nt: TGTGCCAGCAGCTTAGATGGGAACAATGGACAGTTCTTC
cdr3_aa: CASSLDGNNGQFF

clone_size: NA
j_call: TRBJ1-3
d_call: NA
v_call: TRBV11-2
cdr3_nt: TGTGCAAGCAGCTCGGGAAACACCATTTATTTT
cdr3_aa: CASSSGNTIYF

clone_size: NA
j_call: TRBJ2-5
d_call: NA
v_call: TRBV4-3
cdr3_nt: TGCGCCAGCAGGCCGACAAGGAGGCAAGAGACCCAATACTTC
cdr3_aa: CASRPTRRQETQYF

clone_size: NA
j_call: TRBJ2-1
d_call: NA
v_call: TRBV29-1
cdr3_nt: TGCAGAGCCCTAAATGACTACAATGAGCAGTTCTTC
cdr3_aa: CRALNDYNEQFF

clone_size: few
j_call: TRBJ2-7
d_call: TRBD2
v_call: TRBV4-3
cdr3_nt: TGCGCCAGCAGCCAAGCTGTGACGGGGGGTTACATTGACTACGAGCAGTACTTC
cdr3_aa: CASSQAVTGGYIDYEQYF

clone_size: NA
j_call: TRBJ2-3
d_call: NA
v_call: TRBV12-3/TRBV12-4
cdr3_nt: TGTACAAGCAGTTTTGGTCGTAGCACAGATACGCAGTATTTC
cdr3_aa: CTSSFGRSTDTQYF

clone_size: NA
j_call: TRBJ2-1
d_call: NA
v_call: TRBV18
cdr3_nt: TGTGCCAGCCAAGTCTTGGGCTATGAGCAGTTCTTC
cdr3_aa: CASQVLGYEQFF

clone_size: NA
j_call: TRBJ2-5
d_call: NA
v_call: TRBV12-3/TRBV12-4
cdr3_nt: TGTGCCAGCACCCACCCCGGGAGCGAAGAGACCCAGTACTTC
cdr3_aa: CASTHPGSEETQYF

clone_size: NA
j_call: TRBJ2-1
d_call: NA
v_call: TRBV6-5
cdr3_nt: TGTGCCAGCAGTTTCTCCGAGGGAGCCTACAGTGAGCAGTTCTTC
cdr3_aa: CASSFSEGAYSEQFF

clone_size: many
j_call: TRBJ2-7
d_call: NA
v_call: TRBV9
cdr3_nt: TGTGCCAGCAGCGTAGGTGTAGGGGGGGACGAGCAGTACTTC
cdr3_aa: CASSVGVGGDEQYF

clone_size: once
j_call: TRBJ2-5
d_call: TRBD2
v_call: TRBV6-6
cdr3_nt: TGTGCCAGAAGTTACGGGGGGTCACAAGAGACCCAGTACTTC
cdr3_aa: CARSYGGSQETQYF

clone_size: NA
j_call: TRBJ2-2
d_call: NA
v_call: TRBV5-6
cdr3_nt: TGTGCCAGCGGCTTGACACCCAAAGTCACCGGGGAACTGTTTTTT
cdr3_aa: CASGLTPKVTGELFF

clone_size: NA
j_call: TRBJ1-1
d_call: TRBD1
v_call: TRBV29-1
cdr3_nt: TGCAGTGTGGAGACAGGGAGCATTGGAGCTTTCTTT
cdr3_aa: CSVETGSIGAFF

clone_size: NA
j_call: TRBJ2-1
d_call: NA
v_call: TRBV11-2
cdr3_nt: TGTGCCAGCCGCTTCGACCTACCGGGATCGGTTGAGAAGTTCTTC
cdr3_aa: CASRFDLPGSVEKFF

clone_size: NA
j_call: TRBJ2-3
d_call: TRBD2
v_call: TRBV5-4
cdr3_nt: TGTGCCAGCAGTGACCCGGCGGCTAGCGGGAGTCTGACAGATACGCAGTATTTT
cdr3_aa: CASSDPAASGSLTDTQYF

clone_size: NA
j_call: TRBJ2-3
d_call: NA
v_call: TRBV12-3/TRBV12-4
cdr3_nt: TGTGCCAGTTTTCCCCATCCTAGCACAGATACGCAGTGTTTT
cdr3_aa: CASFPHPSTDTQCF

clone_size: few
j_call: TRBJ1-1
d_call: TRBD1
v_call: TRBV6-2/TRBV6-3
cdr3_nt: TGTGCCAGCAGTCCAGGGGGTTCCGCGCAACACATGAGCACTGAAGCTTTCTTT
cdr3_aa: CASSPGGSAQHMSTEAFF

clone_size: many
j_call: TRBJ2-7
d_call: TRBD1
v_call: TRBV5-1
cdr3_nt: TGCGCCGGCAGCTTGTCAGGTACAGGGGGAGCCTACGAGCAGTACTTC
cdr3_aa: CAGSLSGTGGAYEQYF

clone_size: few
j_call: TRBJ1-1
d_call: NA
v_call: TRBV11-2
cdr3_nt: TGTGCCAGCAGCCCAGACAGCATTGAAGCTTCCTTT
cdr3_aa: CASSPDSIEASF

clone_size: NA
j_call: TRBJ2-1
d_call: NA
v_call: TRBV5-1
cdr3_nt: TGCGCCAGCAGCCCTCTGGGCATCATCTCGTACAATGAGCAGTTCTTC
cdr3_aa: CASSPLGIISYNEQFF

clone_size: NA
j_call: TRBJ1-4
d_call: NA
v_call: TRBV11-2
cdr3_nt: TGTGCCAGTAGTCCCTGGGCGGGAAAACTGTTTTTT
cdr3_aa: CASSPWAGKLFF

clone_size: NA
j_call: TRBJ2-1
d_call: TRBD1
v_call: TRBV11-2
cdr3_nt: TGTGCCAGCAGCCCGACAGGGGGCTCCTACAATGAGCAGTTCTTC
cdr3_aa: CASSPTGGSYNEQFF

clone_size: NA
j_call: TRBJ2-2
d_call: NA
v_call: TRBV11-2
cdr3_nt: TGTGCCGGCAGCTCGACACGTAGCGCGAGGTCCGGGGATCTGTTTTTT
cdr3_aa: CAGSSTRSARSGDLFF

clone_size: once
j_call: TRBJ2-2
d_call: NA
v_call: TRBV11-2
cdr3_nt: TGTGCCAACAGCTCGACACGTAGGGGGAGGTCCGGGGAGCCGTTTTTT
cdr3_aa: CANSSTRRGRSGEPFF

clone_size: few
j_call: TRBJ2-2
d_call: NA
v_call: TRBV6-1
cdr3_nt: TGTGCCAGCAGTGAAACCCCTCCCGAGGGTGCCGCGAACACCGTGGAGCTGTTTTTT
cdr3_aa: CASSETPPEGAANTVELFF

clone_size: NA
j_call: TRBJ2-1
d_call: NA
v_call: TRBV11-2
cdr3_nt: TGTGCCAGTAGCTTCGACCTAACGAGATCGGTTGAGCAGTTCTTC
cdr3_aa: CASSFDLTRSVEQFF

clone_size: NA
j_call: TRBJ2-1
d_call: TRBD1
v_call: TRBV24-1
cdr3_nt: TGTGCCACCAGGGGAAGGGACAGCACCTACAATGAGCAGCTCTTC
cdr3_aa: CATRGRDSTYNEQLF

clone_size: NA
j_call: TRBJ1-6
d_call: NA
v_call: TRBV6-5
cdr3_nt: TGTGCCAGCAGGGATGGGAGTGCCCCCCTTTCATCCCTCCACTTT
cdr3_aa: CASRDGSAPLSSLHF

clone_size: NA
j_call: TRBJ2-5
d_call: NA
v_call: TRBV30
cdr3_nt: TGCGCCTGGAGTATCGGGGTCTCGGAGACCCAGTACTTC
cdr3_aa: CAWSIGVSETQYF

clone_size: NA
j_call: TRBJ2-1
d_call: NA
v_call: TRBV24-1
cdr3_nt: TGTGCCACCAGTGGTTCCGAGACAGACCGTTGGGAGCAGTTCTTC
cdr3_aa: CATSGSETDRWEQFF